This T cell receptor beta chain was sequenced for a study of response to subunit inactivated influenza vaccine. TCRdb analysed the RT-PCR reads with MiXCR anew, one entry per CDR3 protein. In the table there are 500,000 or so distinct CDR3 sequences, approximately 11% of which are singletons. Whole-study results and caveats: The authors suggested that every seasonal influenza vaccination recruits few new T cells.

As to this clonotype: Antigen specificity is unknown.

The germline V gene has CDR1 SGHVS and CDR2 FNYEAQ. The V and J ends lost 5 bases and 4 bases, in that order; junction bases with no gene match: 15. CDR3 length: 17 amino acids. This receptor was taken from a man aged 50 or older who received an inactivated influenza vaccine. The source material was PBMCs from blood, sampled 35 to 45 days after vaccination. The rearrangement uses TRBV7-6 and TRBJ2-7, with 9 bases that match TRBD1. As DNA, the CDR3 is TGTGCCAGCAGCCCTAGAGTCGGGACAGGGTACACGTACGAGCAGTACTTC. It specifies CASSPRVGTGYTYEQYF.